The present entry profiles one T cell receptor (beta chain) with its context. The assay was immunoSEQ multiplex PCR, and TCRdb's table has in-frame clones only and misses some. The repertoire holds about 370,000 clones, with around 89% as singletons. The entry originates in a study of blood T cell repertoires in COVID-19. This CDR3 comprises 15 residues. The germline V gene encodes CDR1 LNHDA and CDR2 SQIVND (reference sequence). Trimming removed 3 bases at V and 4 bases at J, with 15 bases between. The V and J genes are TRBV19 and TRBJ1-2; D uncertain. Sequencing input: peripheral blood. The clonotype originates from a young man with active or convalescent COVID-19. In nucleotides, the CDR3 is TGTGCCAGTAGTATGGATCGACAAATCTTCTATGGCTACACCTTC. Protein sequence: CASSMDRQIFYGYTF.